Sequencing of this T cell receptor beta chain was carried out in a study of a mutant IDH1 vaccine in newly diagnosed glioma. For the study at large: Most had both radiotherapy and temozolomide beforehand; others had only one.

Data came from immunoSEQ multiplex PCR; TCRdb stores just in-frame clones and leaves some out. Of around 50,000 clones in the sample, roughly 80% were seen once. The V end lost 5 bases, the J end lost 6 bases, and 17 bases lay between the germline ends. Looked up from germline, CDR1 is SEHNR and CDR2 is FQNEAQ (reference sequence). This CDR3 region has 15 residues. This clone turned up a few times. The antigen is not known. The sample's time point: week 47, end of study. Every vaccination contained 300 ug of the mutant IDH1 20-mer peptide and was paired with topical imiquimod. The sample in question was PBMCs, obtained from a glioma patient whose treatment included an IDH1 peptide vaccine. The chain carries TRBV7-9 and TRBJ1-5, with D uncertain. The sequence came from a woman in her twenties or thirties with glioma. Some clones in this sample may be carry-over from other donors' samples. As DNA, the CDR3 is TGTGCCAGCAGCGGACCCCGCGTATCAGGTCAGCCCCAGCATTTT. Translating gives CASSGPRVSGQPQHF.